This T cell receptor beta chain stems from a study of CD8 T cells in ankylosing spondylitis. V was clipped by 3 bases and J by 7 bases, with 22 bases between them. The CDR3 spans 17 residues. CDR1 is WNHNN and CDR2 is SYGVQD in the germline V gene (reference sequence). A quantitative 5'-RACE method, one with molecular barcodes, was used to make TCR beta libraries. One entry per CDR3 protein, called by TCRdb with MiXCR from the 5' RACE reads. This sample has about 300,000 distinct CDR3 sequences; around 21% occur once, and the top ten carry 3.5%. Study results and caveats: Reports of some motif variants in reactive arthritis synovial fluid and blood predate this one. Clones linked to the disease showed a CD8+ phenotype. They occurred at relatively low frequencies in peripheral blood.

On this clonotype itself: No antigen is known for it.

Input material: blood, either unsorted or a sorted T cell fraction (not recorded which). The clonotype comes from a female donor with ankylosing spondylitis or in good health (not recorded which). The chain uses TRBV10-1 and TRBJ2-4; D may match TRBD1 or TRBD2 (5 bases each). The CDR3 spells CASSDTGSGTTFNIQYF. The CDR3 nucleotides are TGCGCCAGCAGTGATACGGGGTCGGGGACGACCTTTAACATTCAGTACTTC.